This TCR beta chain was observed in a study of blood T cell repertoires in COVID-19. Study at large: Sites across the United States, Italy and Spain contributed samples from acute and convalescent COVID-19.

Per the study methods: Estimation of nucleated cell counts was performed using reference gene primer amplification. Data came from immunoSEQ multiplex PCR; TCRdb stores just in-frame clones and leaves some out. V and J calls plus clone size are reproduced from that table; the DNA served to infer D and trimming. Of 300,000 to 450,000 clones listed, around 87% are singletons. Participants were aged 18 to 89 years from about two dozen US areas. Cohorts were determined from participant-reported clinical history. The CDR3 is made up of 14 amino acids. Germline V gene sequence: CDR1 KGHSH, CDR2 LQKENI. V was clipped by 4 bases and J by 4 bases; unmatched bases: 4.

Sequences were obtained from PBMCs or T cells enriched from blood (not recorded which). This chain joins TRBV18 and TRBJ1-1; 9 bases align to TRBD1. This receptor was obtained from a man under 40 who had recovered from COVID-19. CDR3 protein: CASSHGQGTTEAFF. Here the CDR3 DNA reads TGTGCCAGCTCACACGGACAGGGGACCACTGAAGCTTTCTTT.